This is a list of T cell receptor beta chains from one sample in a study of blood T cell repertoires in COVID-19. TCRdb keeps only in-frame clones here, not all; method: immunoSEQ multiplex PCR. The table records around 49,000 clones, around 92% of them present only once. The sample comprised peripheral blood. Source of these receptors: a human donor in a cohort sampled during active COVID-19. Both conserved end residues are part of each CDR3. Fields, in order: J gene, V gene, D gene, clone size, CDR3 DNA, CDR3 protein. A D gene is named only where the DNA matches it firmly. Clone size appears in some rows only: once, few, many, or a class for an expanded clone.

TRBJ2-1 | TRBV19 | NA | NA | TGTGCCAGTAGTATCGGTGCGAACAATGAGCAGTTCTTC | CASSIGANNEQFF
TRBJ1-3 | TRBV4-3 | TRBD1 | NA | TGCGCCAGCAGCCAAGAGGTCGCAGGGGGTGCGAGAAACACCATATATTTT | CASSQEVAGGARNTIYF
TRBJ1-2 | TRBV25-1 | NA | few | TGTGCCAGCAGTGGGCTCGACAGCTACTATGGCTACACCTTC | CASSGLDSYYGYTF
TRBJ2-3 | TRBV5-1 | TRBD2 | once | TGCGCCAGCAGCTTGGGGCCTAGCGGGATGACAGATACGCAGTATTTT | CASSLGPSGMTDTQYF
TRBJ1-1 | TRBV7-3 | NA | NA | TGTGCCAGCAGCTTAACGGGCAGGCAGAACACTGAAGCTTTCTTT | CASSLTGRQNTEAFF
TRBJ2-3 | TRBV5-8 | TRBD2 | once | TGTGCCAGCAGCTTGGGTAGCGGGGGATACACAGATACGCAGTATTTT | CASSLGSGGYTDTQYF
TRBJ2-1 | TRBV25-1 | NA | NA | TGTGCCAGCAGTGACCCCCGAGGGCGTGGGAATGAGCAGTTCTTC | CASSDPRGRGNEQFF
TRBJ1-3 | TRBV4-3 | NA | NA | TGCGCCAGCAGCCAAGAAGGAAGGGGGAAAAGCTCTGGAAACACCATATATTTT | CASSQEGRGKSSGNTIYF
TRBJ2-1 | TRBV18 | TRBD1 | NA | TGTGCCAGCTCACCACGGGACAGTGGGTTCAATGAGCAGTTCTTC | CASSPRDSGFNEQFF
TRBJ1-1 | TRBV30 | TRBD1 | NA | TGTGCCTGGCGCGGGACAGTTAGGAACACTGAAGCTTTCTTT | CAWRGTVRNTEAFF
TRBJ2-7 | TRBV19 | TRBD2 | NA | TGTGCCAGTAGTGGGACTAGTCTAAGCTACGAGCAGTACTTC | CASSGTSLSYEQYF
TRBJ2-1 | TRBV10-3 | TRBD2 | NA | TGTGCCATCAGTGAGCCGGCGGGAGGGGATAATGAGCAGTTCTTC | CAISEPAGGDNEQFF
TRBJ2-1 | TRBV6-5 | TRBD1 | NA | TGTGCCAGCAGTTACAGGACAGGGGTTTCCTATGAGCAGTTCTTC | CASSYRTGVSYEQFF
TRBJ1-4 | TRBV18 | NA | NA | TGTGCCAGCTCACCACTCCAGGGGACTAATGAAAAACTGTTTTTT | CASSPLQGTNEKLFF
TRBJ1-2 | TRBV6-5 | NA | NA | TGTGCCAGCAGTTACTCCCCTCGTAACTATGGCTACACCTTC | CASSYSPRNYGYTF
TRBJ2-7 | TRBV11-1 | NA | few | TGTGCCAGCAGCTTAGCGTCGCAGGGGAACTCCTACGAGCAGTACTTC | CASSLASQGNSYEQYF
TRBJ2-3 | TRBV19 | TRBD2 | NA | TGTGCCAGTAGTATAGCCGCTAGCGGTGGCACAGATACGCAGTATTTT | CASSIAASGGTDTQYF
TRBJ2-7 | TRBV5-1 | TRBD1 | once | TGCGCCAGCAGCATCGGACAGGGTTGGATTTACGAGCAGTACTTC | CASSIGQGWIYEQYF
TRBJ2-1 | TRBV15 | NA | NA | TGTGCCACCAGCAGAGATAGACTAGTCGGGGCCTACAATGAGCAGTTCTTC | CATSRDRLVGAYNEQFF
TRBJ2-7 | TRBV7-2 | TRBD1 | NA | TGTGCCAGCAGCGCACGGACAGGGGAACAGAAGTACTTC | CASSARTGEQKYF
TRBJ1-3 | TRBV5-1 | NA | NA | TGCGCCAGCAGCTTGGGCCACGGGGGCTCTGGAAACACCATATATTTT | CASSLGHGGSGNTIYF
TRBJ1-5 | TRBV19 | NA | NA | TGTGCCAGTAGTGTTCAGACCGGGGGTAGTAATCAGCCCCAGCATTTT | CASSVQTGGSNQPQHF
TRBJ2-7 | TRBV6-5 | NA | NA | TGTGCCAGCAGTAGAGCCGGGACAAACTACGAGCAGTACTTC | CASSRAGTNYEQYF
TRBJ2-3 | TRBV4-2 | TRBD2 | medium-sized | TGTGCCAGCAGCCAAGAGGGGGAAAGCGGGGAGATGGATACGCAGTATTTT | CASSQEGESGEMDTQYF
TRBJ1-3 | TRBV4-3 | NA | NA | TGCGCCAGCAGCCAACTAAACAGGGCCCCTGGAAACACCATATATTTT | CASSQLNRAPGNTIYF
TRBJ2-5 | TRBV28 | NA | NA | TGTGCCAGCAGCGTTGCGGACTTTGTAGAAGAGACCCAGTACTTC | CASSVADFVEETQYF
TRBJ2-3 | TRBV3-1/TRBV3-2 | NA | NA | TGTGCCAGCACCCGGCGGATATCGGGAACAGATACGCAGTATTTT | CASTRRISGTDTQYF
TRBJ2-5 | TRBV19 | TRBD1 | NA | TGTGCCAGTAGTATGGTTGGGACAGGGGGAGAGACCCAGTACTTC | CASSMVGTGGETQYF
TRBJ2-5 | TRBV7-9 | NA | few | TGTGCCAGCAGCTTAGCCCACCCGGACAGGTACTTC | CASSLAHPDRYF
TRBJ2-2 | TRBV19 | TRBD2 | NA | TGTGCCAGTAGTTTCACCCCTAGCGGCGCGAACACCGGGGAGCTGTTTTTT | CASSFTPSGANTGELFF
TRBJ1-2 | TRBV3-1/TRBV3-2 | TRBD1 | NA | TGTGCCAGCAGCCAAGATTACAGGGGAGCCGGCTACACCTTC | CASSQDYRGAGYTF
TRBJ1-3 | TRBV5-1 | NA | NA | TGCGCCAGCAGCTTGGCCGGGGGAGACACCATATATTTT | CASSLAGGDTIYF
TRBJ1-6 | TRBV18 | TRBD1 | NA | TGTGCCAGCTCACCTGGACAGGGTTTGGATTCACCCCTCCACTTT | CASSPGQGLDSPLHF
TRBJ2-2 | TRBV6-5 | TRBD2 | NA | TGTGCCAGCAGTTCCAGCGGGAGGGGGTCCGGGGAGCTGTTTTTT | CASSSSGRGSGELFF
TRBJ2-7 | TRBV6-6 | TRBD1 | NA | TGTGCCAGCAGCCCAGAGGCTTCGACAGGGACCTACGAGCAGTACTTC | CASSPEASTGTYEQYF
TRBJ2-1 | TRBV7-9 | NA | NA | TGTGCCAGCAGCTTAGAGTTGAGGGGGCGCGGAGGGTACAATGAGCAGTTCTTC | CASSLELRGRGGYNEQFF
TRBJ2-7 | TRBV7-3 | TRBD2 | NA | TGTGCCAGCAGCTTAAGTCGCGGGGGGGCGTACGAGCAGTACTTC | CASSLSRGGAYEQYF
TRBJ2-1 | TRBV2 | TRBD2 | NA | TGTGCCAGCAGTGAAGAGCGGACTAGGGTCAATGAGCAGTTCTTC | CASSEERTRVNEQFF
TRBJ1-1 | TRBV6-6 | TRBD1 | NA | TGTGCCAGCAGTTACGCGGACAGGGGCACTGAAGCTTTCTTT | CASSYADRGTEAFF
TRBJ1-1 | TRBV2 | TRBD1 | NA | TGTGCCAGCAGTGACAGGGGGCTGAACACTGAAGCTTTCTTT | CASSDRGLNTEAFF
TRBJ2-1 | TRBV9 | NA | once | TGTGCCAGCAGCGTAGAGGAGGGCTACAATGAGCAGTTCTTC | CASSVEEGYNEQFF
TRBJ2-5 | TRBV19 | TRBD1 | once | TGTGCCAGTAGTACTCAGGGGGCCCAAGAGACCCAGTACTTC | CASSTQGAQETQYF
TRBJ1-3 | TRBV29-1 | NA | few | TGCAGCGTTTCGGAGCGGAACGGAAACACCATATATTTT | CSVSERNGNTIYF
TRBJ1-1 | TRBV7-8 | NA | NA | TGTGCCAGCAGCTTAGCGCTCGGGGGAGGGATGAACACTGAAGCTTTCTTT | CASSLALGGGMNTEAFF
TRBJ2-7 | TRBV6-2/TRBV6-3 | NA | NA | TGTGCCAGCAGTAACGCCGGGGGGCCCTACGAGCAGTACTTC | CASSNAGGPYEQYF
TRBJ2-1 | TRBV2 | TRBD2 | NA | TGTGCCAGCAGTGAAAGACTAGCGGACAATGAGCAGTTCTTC | CASSERLADNEQFF